Described below is a single T cell receptor beta chain sequence and its context. Sequenced by immunoSEQ multiplex PCR; TCRdb stores in-frame clones only, minus some. The sample includes almost 85,000 clones, just under 95% of them seen just once. The sample is drawn from a study of control samples from healthy donors and cancer patients. This CDR3 is built from 13 residues. V dropped 2 bases and J dropped 10 bases, with 14 bases sitting between them. Germline CDR1 and CDR2: SEHNR and FQNEAQ (reference sequence). This rearrangement joins TRBV7-9 to TRBJ1-1, with D hard to call. Source material: blood. The receptor's source is a young woman in good health. For the CDR3, the DNA is TGTGCCAGCAGCTTATCGGAGGGAATAGCAGCTTTCTTT. It translates to CASSLSEGIAAFF.